This T cell receptor beta chain was obtained from a study of blood T cells in healthy people across ages. Every donor contributed about 10 milliliters of peripheral blood by blood draw. Each sample yielded at least 5 micrograms of PBMC total RNA. Primed by a sample-barcoded 5' primer and a J-beta primer mix, a second PCR proceeded for roughly 6 to 12 cycles. TCRdb called the 5' RACE reads again in MiXCR, with one record for every CDR3 protein. The sample yields about 290,000 distinct CDR3 sequences, roughly a quarter seen once. This CDR3 comprises 14 residues. Germline values: CDR1 KGHDR, CDR2 SFDVKD. Deletions cut 5 bases from V and 1 base from J, with 9 bases between. About this clonotype: The antigen remains unidentified.

The study's findings and limits: Roughly linear age-related decline in beta diversity appeared, significant by age 40. Donor CMV infection status was unknown, possibly confounding age-related changes in expanded clonotypes.

This sequence originates from a woman between 65 and 79 years old in good health. Sequenced input: blood. The chain employs TRBV24-1 and TRBJ2-3, with a weak D call TRBD1 (6 bases). CDR3 loop: CATSGQVGTDTQYF. CDR3 sequence (DNA): TGTGCCACCAGTGGACAGGTTGGCACAGATACGCAGTATTTT.